A selection of T cell receptor beta chains follows, all from one sample in a study of spatial heterogeneity in lung cancer. TCRdb ran MiXCR on the 5' RACE reads and lists one entry per CDR3 protein. This sample has 5,000 or so distinct CDR3 sequences; approximately 12% occur once, and the top ten carry around 50%. Sample: lung tumor tissue, taken at surgery. Every receptor here comes from a male donor with early-stage non-small cell lung cancer. Each CDR3 is given with its conserved first and last residue. D genes are given only for firm matches. Expanded clones get a size class; other rows say once, few or many, or leave the size out.

>TRBV20-1|TRBD2|TRBJ2-5|.
CSARESGGYQETQYF
TGCAGTGCTAGGGAATCGGGGGGGTACCAAGAGACCCAGTACTTC
>TRBV12-3/TRBV12-4|.|TRBJ2-5|few
CASSRAGLQETQYF
TGTGCCAGCAGCCGGGCCGGTCTTCAAGAGACCCAGTACTTC
>TRBV20-1|.|TRBJ2-5|few
CSARDFRQETQYF
TGCAGTGCTAGAGATTTCAGACAAGAGACCCAGTACTTC
>TRBV7-9|.|TRBJ2-4|.
CASSFQGLAKNIQYF
TGTGCCAGCAGCTTCCAGGGTCTAGCCAAAAACATTCAGTACTTC
>TRBV20-1|.|TRBJ2-2|many
CSASSTGELFF
TGCAGTGCCAGTAGCACCGGGGAGCTGTTTTTT
>TRBV3-1|TRBD1|TRBJ1-2|.
CASSPQSTGGDGYTF
TGTGCCAGCAGCCCGCAATCAACAGGGGGCGACGGCTACACCTTC
>TRBV3-1|.|TRBJ1-4|.
CASSQGNNANEKLFF
TGTGCCAGCAGCCAAGGTAACAATGCGAATGAAAAACTGTTTTTT
>TRBV7-9|.|TRBJ2-7|medium-sized
CASSLGKGSYEQYF
TGTGCCAGCAGCTTAGGGAAGGGGAGCTACGAGCAGTACTTC
>TRBV12-3/TRBV12-4|.|TRBJ2-1|.
CASSPLGNNEQFF
TGTGCCAGCAGTCCTCTGGGGAACAATGAGCAGTTCTTC
>TRBV19|.|TRBJ2-1|.
CASSAYYSSYNEQFF
TGTGCCAGTAGTGCCTATTATAGCTCCTACAATGAGCAGTTCTTC
>TRBV3-1|.|TRBJ2-1|large
CASSPRLGTYNEQFF
TGTGCCAGCAGCCCTAGACTGGGAACCTACAATGAGCAGTTCTTC
>TRBV28|.|TRBJ1-6|large
CASRWLGYPQDYNSPLHF
TGTGCCAGCAGATGGTTGGGATACCCACAGGATTATAATTCACCCCTCCACTTT
>TRBV6-2/TRBV6-3|.|TRBJ1-2|many
CASASGHSNYGYTF
TGTGCCAGCGCTTCGGGCCATTCTAACTATGGCTACACCTTC
>TRBV28|TRBD1|TRBJ1-2|.
CASSLRGQGYTF
TGTGCCAGCAGTTTAAGGGGGCAAGGCTACACCTTC
>TRBV20-1|.|TRBJ1-4|few
CSAREVEAPLNEKLFF
TGCAGTGCTAGAGAGGTAGAGGCCCCTCTTAATGAAAAACTGTTTTTT